This T cell receptor (beta chain) was retrieved from a study of blood T cell repertoires in COVID-19. Across the study: From T cells, B-cell-depleted T cells, or PBMCs came the material, which was cDNA or gDNA.

Libraries were prepared by immunoSEQ multiplex PCR; TCRdb keeps only in-frame clonotypes and omits some of them. The table lists over 200,000 clones, about nine tenths of them singletons. This sequence was found in a young man with COVID-19, enrolled during active disease. Source material: peripheral blood.

For the CDR3, the DNA is TGCGCCAGCAGCGTCTCCGGGACAGGGGACGAGCAGTACTTC. Amino acids: CASSVSGTGDEQYF. This chain links TRBV5-1 with TRBJ2-7, with TRBD1 matching 10 bases. Germline CDR1 reads SGHRS; CDR2 reads YFSETQ. Trimming removed 4 bases from V and 5 bases from J; junction bases left unmatched: 6. This CDR3 is 14 amino acids long.